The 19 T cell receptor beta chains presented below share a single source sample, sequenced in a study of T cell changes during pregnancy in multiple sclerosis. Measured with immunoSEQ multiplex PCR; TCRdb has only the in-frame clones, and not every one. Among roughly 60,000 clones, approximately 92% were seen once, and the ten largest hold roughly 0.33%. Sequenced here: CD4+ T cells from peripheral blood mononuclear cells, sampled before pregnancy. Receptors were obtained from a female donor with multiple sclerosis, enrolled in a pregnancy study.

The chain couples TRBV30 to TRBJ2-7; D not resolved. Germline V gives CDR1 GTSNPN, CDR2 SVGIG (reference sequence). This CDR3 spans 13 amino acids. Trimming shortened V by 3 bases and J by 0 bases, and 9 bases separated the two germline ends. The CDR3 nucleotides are TGTGCCTGGAGCGTCTCCCGCTCCTACGAGCAGTACTTC. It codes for CAWSVSRSYEQYF.

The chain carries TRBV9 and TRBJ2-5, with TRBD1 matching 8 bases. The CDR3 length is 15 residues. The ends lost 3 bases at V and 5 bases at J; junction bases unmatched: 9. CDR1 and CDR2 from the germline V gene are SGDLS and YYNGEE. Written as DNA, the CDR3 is TGTGCCAGCAGCGGGACAGGGTTTGGATGGGAGACCCAGTACTTC. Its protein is CASSGTGFGWETQYF.

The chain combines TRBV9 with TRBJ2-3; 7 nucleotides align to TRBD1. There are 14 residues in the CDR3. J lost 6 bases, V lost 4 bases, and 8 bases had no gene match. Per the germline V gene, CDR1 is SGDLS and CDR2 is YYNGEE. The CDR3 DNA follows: TGTGCCAGCAGCATACAGGGGTCTTCGGATACGCAGTATTTT. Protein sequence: CASSIQGSSDTQYF. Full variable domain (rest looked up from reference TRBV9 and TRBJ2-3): DSGVTQTPKHLITATGQRVTLRCSPRSGDLSVYWYQQSLDQGLQFLIQYYNGEERAKGNILERFSAQQFPDLHSELNLSSLELGDSALYFCASSIQGSSDTQYFGPGTRLTVL.

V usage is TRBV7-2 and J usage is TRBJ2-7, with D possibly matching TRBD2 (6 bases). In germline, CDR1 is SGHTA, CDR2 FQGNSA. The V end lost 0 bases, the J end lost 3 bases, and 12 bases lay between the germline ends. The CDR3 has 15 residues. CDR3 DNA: TGTGCCAGCAGCTTAGCAACTAGCCCCCTCTACGAGCAGTACTTC. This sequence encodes CASSLATSPLYEQYF. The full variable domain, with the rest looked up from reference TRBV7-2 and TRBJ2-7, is GAGVSQSPSNKVTEKGKDVELRCDPISGHTALYWYRQSLGQGLEFLIYFQGNSAPDKSGLPSDRFSAERTGGSVSTLTIQRTQQEDSAVYLCASSLATSPLYEQYFGPGTRLTVT.

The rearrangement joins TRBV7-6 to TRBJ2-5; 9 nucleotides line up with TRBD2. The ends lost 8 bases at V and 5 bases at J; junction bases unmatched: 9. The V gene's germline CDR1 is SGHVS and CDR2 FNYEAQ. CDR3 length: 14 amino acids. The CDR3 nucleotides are TGTGCCAGCCGAGCGGGAGGAGAGACTGAGACCCAGTACTTC. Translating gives CASRAGGETETQYF.

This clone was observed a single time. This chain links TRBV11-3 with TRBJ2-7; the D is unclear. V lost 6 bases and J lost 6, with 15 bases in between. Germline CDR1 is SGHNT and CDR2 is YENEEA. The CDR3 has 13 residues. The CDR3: CASSSLPSGEQYF. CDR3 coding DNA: TGTGCCAGCAGTAGCCTACCCTCCGGCGAGCAGTACTTC.

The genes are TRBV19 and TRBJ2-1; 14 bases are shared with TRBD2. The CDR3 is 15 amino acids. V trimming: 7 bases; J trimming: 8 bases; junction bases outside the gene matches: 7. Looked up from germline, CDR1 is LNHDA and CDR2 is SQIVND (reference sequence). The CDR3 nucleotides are TGTGCCAGTACCCAGACTAGCGGGAGGGCGTATGAGCAGTTCTTC. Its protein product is CASTQTSGRAYEQFF.

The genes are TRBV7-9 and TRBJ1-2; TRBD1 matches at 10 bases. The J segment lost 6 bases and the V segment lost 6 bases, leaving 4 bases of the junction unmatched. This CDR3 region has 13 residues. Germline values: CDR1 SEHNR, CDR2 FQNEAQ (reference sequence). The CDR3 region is CASRLTGGNGYTF. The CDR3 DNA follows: TGTGCCAGCAGACTGACAGGGGGCAATGGCTACACCTTC.

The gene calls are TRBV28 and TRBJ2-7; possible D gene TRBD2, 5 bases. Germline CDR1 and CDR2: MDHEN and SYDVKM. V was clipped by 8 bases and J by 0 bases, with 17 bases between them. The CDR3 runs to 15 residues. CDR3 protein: CASQSLTGSSYEQYF. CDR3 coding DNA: TGTGCCAGCCAATCCCTAACGGGGAGCTCCTACGAGCAGTACTTC.

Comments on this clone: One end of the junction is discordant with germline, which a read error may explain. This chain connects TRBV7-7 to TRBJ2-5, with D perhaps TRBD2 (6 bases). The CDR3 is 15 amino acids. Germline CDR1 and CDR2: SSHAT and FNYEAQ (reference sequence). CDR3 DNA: TGTGCTAGCAGCTTAGTTGGGACTCCCGGGGAGACCCAGTACTTC. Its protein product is CASSLVGTPGETQYF.

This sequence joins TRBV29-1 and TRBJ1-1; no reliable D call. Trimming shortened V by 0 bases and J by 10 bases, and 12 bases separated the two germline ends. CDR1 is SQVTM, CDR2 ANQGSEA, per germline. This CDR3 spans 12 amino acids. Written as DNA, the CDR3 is TGCAGCGTTGAAGATTGGAGGGAGGGAGCTTTCTTT. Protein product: CSVEDWREGAFF. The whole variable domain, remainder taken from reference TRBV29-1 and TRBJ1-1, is SAVISQKPSRDICQRGTSLTIQCQVDSQVTMMFWYRQQPGQSLTLIATANQGSEATYESGFVIDKFPISRPNLTFSTLTVSNMSPEDSSIYLCSVEDWREGAFFGQGTRLTVV.

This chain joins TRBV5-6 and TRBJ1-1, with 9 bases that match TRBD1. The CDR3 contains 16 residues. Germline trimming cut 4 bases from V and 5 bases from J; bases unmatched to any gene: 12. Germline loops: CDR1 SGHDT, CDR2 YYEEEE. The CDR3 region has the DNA TGTGCCAGCAGCGCATACACCAACAGGGGGCGGACTGAAGCTTTCTTT. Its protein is CASSAYTNRGRTEAFF.

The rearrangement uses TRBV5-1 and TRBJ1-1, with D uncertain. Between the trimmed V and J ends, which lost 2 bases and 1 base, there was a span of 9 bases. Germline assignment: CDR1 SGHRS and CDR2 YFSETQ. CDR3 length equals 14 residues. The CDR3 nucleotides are TGCGCCAGCAGCTTCGGGTTAGAGAACACTGAAGCTTTCTTT. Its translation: CASSFGLENTEAFF.

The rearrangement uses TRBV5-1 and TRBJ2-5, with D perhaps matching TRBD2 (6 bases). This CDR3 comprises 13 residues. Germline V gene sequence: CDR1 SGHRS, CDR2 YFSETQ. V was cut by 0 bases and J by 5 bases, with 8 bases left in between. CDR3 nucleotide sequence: TGCGCCAGCAGCTTGGGCGGAGGGGAGACCCAGTACTTC. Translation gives CASSLGGGETQYF.

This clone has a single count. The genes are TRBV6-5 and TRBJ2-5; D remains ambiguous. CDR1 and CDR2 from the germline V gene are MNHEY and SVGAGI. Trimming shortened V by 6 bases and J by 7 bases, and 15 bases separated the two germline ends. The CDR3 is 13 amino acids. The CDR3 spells CASRAAESGTQYF. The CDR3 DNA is TGTGCCAGCAGGGCGGCCGAAAGTGGGACCCAGTACTTC.

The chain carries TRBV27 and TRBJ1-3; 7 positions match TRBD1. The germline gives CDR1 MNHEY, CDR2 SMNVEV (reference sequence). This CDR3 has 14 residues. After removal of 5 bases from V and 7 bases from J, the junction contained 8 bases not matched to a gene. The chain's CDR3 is CASSRDSIGNTIYF. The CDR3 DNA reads TGTGCCAGCAGTCGGGACAGTATAGGGAACACCATATATTTT.

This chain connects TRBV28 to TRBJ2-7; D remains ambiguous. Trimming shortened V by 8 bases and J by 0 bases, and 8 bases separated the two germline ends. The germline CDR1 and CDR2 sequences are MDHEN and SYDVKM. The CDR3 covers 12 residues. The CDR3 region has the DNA TGTGCCAGCCGGGTCGGCTCCTACGAGCAGTACTTC. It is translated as CASRVGSYEQYF.

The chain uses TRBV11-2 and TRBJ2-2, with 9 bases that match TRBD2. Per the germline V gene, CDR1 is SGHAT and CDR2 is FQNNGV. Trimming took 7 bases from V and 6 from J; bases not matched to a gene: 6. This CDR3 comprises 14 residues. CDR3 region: CASTLSGSSGELFF. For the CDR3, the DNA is TGTGCCAGCACCCTTAGCGGGAGCTCCGGGGAGCTGTTTTTT.

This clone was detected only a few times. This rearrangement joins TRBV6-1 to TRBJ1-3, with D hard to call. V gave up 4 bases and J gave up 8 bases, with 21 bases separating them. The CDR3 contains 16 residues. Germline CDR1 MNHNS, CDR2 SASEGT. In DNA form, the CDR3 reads TGTGCCAGCAGTGCCTCGGGGTTGTCTGCTCTGCACACCATATATTTT. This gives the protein CASSASGLSALHTIYF.